This T cell receptor (beta chain) was recorded in a study of T cells after posttransplantation cyclophosphamide. This clone appeared many times. Measured with immunoSEQ multiplex PCR; TCRdb has only the in-frame clones, and not every one. This record lists some 11,000 clones, none seen once only, and the top ten clones contain approximately 15%. Treatment was busulfan-fludarabine conditioning, a marrow graft, and cyclophosphamide on days +3 and +4. The germline V gene encodes CDR1 SGHRS and CDR2 YFSETQ. V was pared by 0 bases and J by 0 bases, with 4 bases between. The CDR3 length is 14 residues. The chain joins TRBV5-1 to TRBJ1-3; D ambiguous. The source was PBMCs, collected after allogeneic stem cell transplant with posttransplant cyclophosphamide. The receptor was isolated from a female patient aged 35-55 years who received an allogeneic stem cell transplant from a related donor, was CMV-positive, and had no GVHD. Among the T cells, some may be from the graft donor. CDR3 amino acids: CASSLGSSGNTIYF. The CDR3 DNA sequence: TGCGCCAGCAGCTTGGGTAGCTCTGGAAACACCATATATTTT.